The clone carrying this T cell receptor beta chain was seen once. The method was immunoSEQ multiplex PCR; TCRdb's version includes in-frame clones alone and lacks a portion of them. This table holds 13,000 or so clones, 65% to 85% found once. These data come from a study of graft-versus-host responses after intestinal transplantation. V lost 6 bases to trimming and J lost 0 bases; unmatched junction nucleotides: 1. From germline, CDR1 is MDHEN and CDR2 SYDVKM. The CDR3 sequence is 15 residues long. This chain links TRBV28 with TRBJ2-1; 11 positions agree with TRBD2. Sequencing used PBMCs, obtained 306 days after intestinal transplant. This clonotype was obtained from a human patient who received an intestinal transplant, so some T cells may come from the graft donor. This CDR3 reads CASRLAGVSYNEQFF. The CDR3 DNA reads TGTGCCAGCAGACTAGCGGGAGTCTCCTACAATGAGCAGTTCTTC.